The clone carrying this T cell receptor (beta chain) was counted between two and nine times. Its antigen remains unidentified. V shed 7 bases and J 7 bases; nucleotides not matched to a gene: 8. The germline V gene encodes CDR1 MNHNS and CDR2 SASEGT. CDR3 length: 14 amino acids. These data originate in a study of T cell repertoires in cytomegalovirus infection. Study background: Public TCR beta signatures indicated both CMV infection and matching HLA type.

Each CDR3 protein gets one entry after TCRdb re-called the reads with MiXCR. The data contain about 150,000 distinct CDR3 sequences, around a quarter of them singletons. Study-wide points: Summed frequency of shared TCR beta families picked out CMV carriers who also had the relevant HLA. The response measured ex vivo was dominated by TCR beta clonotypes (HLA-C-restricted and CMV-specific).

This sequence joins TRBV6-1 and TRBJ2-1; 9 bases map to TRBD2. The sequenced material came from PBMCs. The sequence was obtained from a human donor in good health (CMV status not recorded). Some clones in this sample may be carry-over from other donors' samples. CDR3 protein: CASNRGLAKNEQFF. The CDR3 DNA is TGTGCCAGCAACCGAGGACTAGCGAAGAATGAGCAGTTCTTC.